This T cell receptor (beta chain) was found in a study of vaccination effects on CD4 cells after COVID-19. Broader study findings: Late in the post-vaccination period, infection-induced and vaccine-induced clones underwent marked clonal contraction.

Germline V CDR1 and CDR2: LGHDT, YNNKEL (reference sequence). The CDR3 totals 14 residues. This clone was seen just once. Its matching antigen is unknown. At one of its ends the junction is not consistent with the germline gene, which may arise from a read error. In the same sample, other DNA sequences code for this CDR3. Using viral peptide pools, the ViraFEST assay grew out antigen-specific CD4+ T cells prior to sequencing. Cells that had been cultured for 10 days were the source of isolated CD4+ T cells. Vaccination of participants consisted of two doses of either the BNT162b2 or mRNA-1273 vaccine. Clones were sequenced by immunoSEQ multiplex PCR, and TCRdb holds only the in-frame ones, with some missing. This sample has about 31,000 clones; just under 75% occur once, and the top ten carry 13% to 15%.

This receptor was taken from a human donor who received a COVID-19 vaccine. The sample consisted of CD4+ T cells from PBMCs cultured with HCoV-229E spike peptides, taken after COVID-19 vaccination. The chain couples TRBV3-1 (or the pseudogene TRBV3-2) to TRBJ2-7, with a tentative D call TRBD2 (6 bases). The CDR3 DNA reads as TGTGCCAGTAGCCGAGAGGGCGGGGTCTACGAGCAGTACTTC. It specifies CASSREGGVYEQYF.